The clone carrying this TCR beta chain was seen more than once but under ten times. Antigen specificity is unknown. The CDR3 totals 15 residues. This sample was included in a study of beta chain features in type 1 diabetes. Sequenced material consisted of expressed TCRB transcripts (all of the isolated RNA was reverse transcribed). There were some 3.6 million reads on average in the naive, central memory and regulatory T cell samples. The repertoire was sequenced with immunoSEQ multiplex PCR; TCRdb's copy has only in-frame clones and lacks some. The sample lists more than 250,000 clones; about 13% were seen once. Findings and caveats of the study: Patients showed naive, central memory and Treg TCRB repertoires that appeared more similar than those of healthy donors. Shorter TCRB CDR3s, moderately but significantly so, marked every one of the four CD4+ subsets in Type 1 diabetes patients.

This receptor was obtained from a young man with type 1 diabetes. What was sequenced was naive CD4+ T cells from blood. V is TRBV21-1 and J is TRBJ2-5; the DNA was not compared with TRBD2, the D call given in the table. TRBV21-1 is a recognized pseudogene. CDR3 protein: CASSRREARDETQYF. The CDR3, as DNA: TGTGCCAGCAGCAGGCGGGAGGCTCGCGACGAGACCCAGTACTTC.